The 6 T cell receptor beta chains given below trace back to one sample, sequenced in a study of T cells after yellow fever vaccination. TCRdb reprocessed the 5' RACE reads with MiXCR, giving one entry per CDR3 protein. This table holds a few hundred thousand distinct CDR3 sequences, 6% to 7.5% found once. The input for sequencing was CD4+ T cells sorted from PBMCs, taken 15 days after the yellow fever booster vaccination. All receptors come from a man in his thirties or forties who received the YFV17D yellow fever vaccine.

This clonotype was seen at least ten times. The rearrangement links TRBV9 to TRBJ2-4; TRBD2 aligns across 10 bases. Germline lookup yields CDR1 SGDLS and CDR2 YYNGEE. The CDR3 runs to 15 residues. The V and J ends lost 2 bases and 5 bases, in that order; junction bases with no gene match: 4. In DNA, the CDR3 is TGTGCCAGCAGCGTCGGGGGGACTAGCGAAAACATTCAGTACTTC. It specifies CASSVGGTSENIQYF. The full variable domain, its missing parts supplied by reference TRBV9 and TRBJ2-4, is DSGVTQTPKHLITATGQRVTLRCSPRSGDLSVYWYQQSLDQGLQFLIQYYNGEERAKGNILERFSAQQFPDLHSELNLSSLELGDSALYFCASSVGGTSENIQYFGAGTRLSVL.

The rearrangement links TRBV12-3 or TRBV12-4 to TRBJ2-7; maybe TRBD1 (5 bases). The CDR3 contains 14 residues. With 6 bases removed from V and 2 bases from J, the gap between germline ends came to 14 bases. CDR3 loop: CASSLTGKPYEQYF. The CDR3 nucleotides read TGTGCCAGCAGCCTAACAGGCAAACCCTACGAGCAGTACTTC.

This clonotype occurred a few times. The CDR3 loop is CAIRSQGRGSTEAFF. The CDR3 region has the DNA TGTGCCATCAGAAGCCAAGGCAGGGGGTCCACTGAAGCTTTCTTT. The J gene is TRBJ1-1, the V gene TRBV10-3; 7 bases align to TRBD1. V shed 6 bases and J 4 bases; nucleotides not matched to a gene: 11. The CDR3 totals 15 residues. Per germline, CDR1 ENHRY and CDR2 SYGVKD.

The chain employs TRBV5-5 and TRBJ2-7; 8 bases are shared with TRBD2. V lost 0 bases to trimming and J lost 8 bases; unmatched junction nucleotides: 10. Germline V gene lookup returns CDR1 SGHKS and CDR2 YYEKEE (reference sequence). This CDR3 spans 15 amino acids. CDR3 in DNA: TGTGCCAGCAGCTTGGGACTAGCGTCCTACGAGCAGCAGTACTTC. This sequence encodes CASSLGLASYEQQYF.

Ten or more counts support this clonotype. This rearrangement joins TRBV7-2 to TRBJ1-4; D unclear. The germline V gene has CDR1 SGHTA and CDR2 FQGNSA. The germline V and J ends were trimmed by 5 bases and 8 bases, with 12 bases remaining between them. The CDR3 consists of 13 residues. The CDR3 sequence: CASSLTKQEKLFF. Here the CDR3 DNA reads TGTGCCAGCAGCCTAACAAAACAGGAAAAACTGTTTTTT.

This clonotype was observed many times. This CDR3 reads CASSDRSSYEQYF. DNA of the CDR3: TGTGCCAGCAGTGACAGGAGCTCCTACGAGCAGTACTTC. V and J are TRBV25-1 and TRBJ2-7; no reliable D call. V dropped 3 bases and J dropped 0 bases, with 6 bases sitting between them. This CDR3 has 13 residues. CDR1 and CDR2 (germline): MGHDK, SYGVNS.